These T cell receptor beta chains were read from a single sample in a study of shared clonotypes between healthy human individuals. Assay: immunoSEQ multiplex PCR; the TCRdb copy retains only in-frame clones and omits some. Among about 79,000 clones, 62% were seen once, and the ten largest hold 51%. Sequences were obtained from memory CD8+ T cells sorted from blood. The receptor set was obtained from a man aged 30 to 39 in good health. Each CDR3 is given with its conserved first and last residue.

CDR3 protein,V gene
CASSAIDRADEKLFF,TRBV25-1
CAASPSSPVVNTEAFF,TRBV28
CASSYSGAASYEQYF,TRBV6-1
CASSLRHSGTTYEQYF,TRBV27
CASSYSGTGGVEQYF,TRBV6-5
CASSLPPWRAMNTEAFF,TRBV11-2
CASSPGQGRYEQYF,TRBV13
CASSQVRQGSDYGYTF,TRBV4-1
CSVEDPNTGELFF,TRBV29-1
CAIQGAAGELFF,TRBV6-1
CASSQEGEGGELFF,TRBV4-1
CASGDLAPGTDTQYF,TRBV2
CASSLVGGNEQFF,TRBV7-9
CASSLGTGYDEQFF,TRBV11-2
CASSQVVSLAGETQYF,TRBV14
CASSMGISTGPSHYEQYF,TRBV25-1
CASSSEGYSNQPQHF,TRBV7-2
CATALADTDTQYF,TRBV15